Below, 13 T cell receptor beta chains from the same sample are listed, as sequenced in a study of T cells in Graves' hyperthyroidism and ophthalmopathy. TCR beta CDR3 region amplification was performed from RNA transcripts. Initially, a first-round RT-PCR of the TCR CDR3 employed the HTBI primer set. TCRdb re-called the multiplex PCR reads with MiXCR, one entry per CDR3 protein. This table has under 700,000 distinct CDR3 sequences, around 15% appearing once. Sequencing input: blood. Receptors originate from a young woman with Graves' hyperthyroidism.

The sample holds many counts of this clonotype. The chain combines TRBV5-1 with TRBJ1-1; 10 bases are a match to TRBD1. Trimming removed 4 bases from V and 6 bases from J; junction bases left unmatched: 6. Germline V gives CDR1 SGHRS, CDR2 YFSETQ. The CDR3 is 14 residues long. This CDR3 reads CASSRQGAGAEAFF. The DNA for the CDR3 is TGCGCCAGCAGCAGACAGGGGGCAGGCGCTGAAGCTTTCTTT.

The chain is built from TRBV4-3 and TRBJ1-4; D uncertain. CDR3 size: 16 residues. Germline CDR1 LGHNA, CDR2 YSLEER. Trimming left V 0 bases short and J 8 bases short, with 16 bases between. The CDR3 nucleotides are TGCGCCAGCAGCCAAGACCCAGACACGAAGGGAGAAAAACTGTTTTTT. Translated, it gives CASSQDPDTKGEKLFF.

This clonotype was recorded at least ten times. The rearrangement links TRBV7-2 to TRBJ2-3; no clear D gene. Germline V lookup: CDR1 SGHTA, CDR2 FQGNSA. V was shortened by 5 bases and J by 4 bases, with 10 bases between the two germline ends. The CDR3 contains 13 residues. CDR3 sequence (DNA): TGTGCCAGCAGCCACGCTACCCCAGATACGCAGTATTTT. Amino acid sequence: CASSHATPDTQYF.

There are many counts of this clonotype. The rearrangement links TRBV5-1 to TRBJ2-2, with D possibly matching TRBD1 (6 bases). The CDR3 has 15 residues. V was pared by 4 bases and J by 4 bases, with 14 bases between. In germline, CDR1 is SGHRS, CDR2 YFSETQ. The CDR3 loop is CASSTWTDSTGELFF. The CDR3 DNA follows: TGCGCCAGCAGCACATGGACAGATAGCACCGGGGAGCTGTTTTTT.

The gene calls are TRBV4-3 and TRBJ2-3; D call uncertain. Trimming left V 0 bases short and J 4 bases short, with 8 bases between. The CDR3 extends over 14 amino acids. CDR1 LGHNA and CDR2 YSLEER come from the germline V gene. This CDR3 is CASSQDFLSDTQYF. The CDR3 nucleotides are TGCGCCAGCAGCCAAGATTTTCTCTCAGATACGCAGTATTTT.

In this sample, this clonotype turned up many times. The chain joins TRBV20-1 to TRBJ1-5; 9 bases are shared with TRBD1. V shed 0 bases, J shed 4 bases, and the junction held 1 base outside the gene matches. Germline V gives CDR1 DFQATT, CDR2 SNEGSKA (reference sequence). This CDR3 is 14 amino acids long. CDR3 loop: CSAREGTGNQPQHF. CDR3 DNA: TGCAGTGCTAGAGAAGGGACAGGGAATCAGCCCCAGCATTTT.

The rearrangement joins TRBV11-2 to TRBJ2-1, with D perhaps matching TRBD1 (6 bases). CDR3 size: 14 residues. Looked up from germline, CDR1 is SGHAT and CDR2 is FQNNGV. The V gene lost 5 bases and the J gene lost 2 bases, with 10 bases spanning the gap. The CDR3 region is CASSPWTAYNEQFF. The CDR3 DNA reads TGTGCCAGCAGCCCGTGGACAGCCTACAATGAGCAGTTCTTC.

This clonotype was detected many times. The J gene is TRBJ1-5, the V gene TRBV2; the D gene is possibly TRBD1 (5 bases). CDR3 size: 14 residues. The germline V gene has CDR1 SNHLY and CDR2 FYNNEI. Trimming cost V 6 bases and J 1 base, with 10 bases left between them. CDR3 amino acids: CASSVRQSNQPQHF. The CDR3 coding sequence is TGTGCCAGCAGCGTTCGACAGAGCAATCAGCCCCAGCATTTT.

The V and J genes are TRBV5-4 and TRBJ1-6; weak D call: TRBD1 (5 bases). Germline V lookup: CDR1 SGHNT, CDR2 YYREEE (reference sequence). CDR3 size: 12 residues. V lost 5 bases to trimming and J lost 10 bases, with 10 bases between them. The CDR3 is CASRRDASPLHF. Written as DNA, the CDR3 is TGTGCCAGCAGAAGGGACGCGTCACCCCTCCACTTT.

The rearrangement uses TRBV3-1 and TRBJ1-6; D ambiguous. The CDR3 is 15 residues long. Germline assignment: CDR1 LGHDT and CDR2 YNNKEL (reference sequence). The V end lost 0 bases, the J end lost 9 bases, and 12 bases lay between the germline ends. The CDR3, as DNA: TGTGCCAGCAGCCAAGACCCCGGGTTCGCTTCACCCCTCCACTTT. This encodes CASSQDPGFASPLHF.

As for this clonotype: The CDR3 end shows no conserved phenylalanine or tryptophan, and so a read error is likely. The chain employs TRBV11-3 and TRBJ2-7; 7 bases match TRBD1. The CDR3 loop spans 15 amino acids. CDR1 is SGHNT, CDR2 YENEEA, per germline. Germline trimming cut 4 bases from V and 5 bases from J; bases unmatched to any gene: 11. CDR3 DNA: TGTGCCAGCAGCTCCGGGACAGAGTGTTTGGACGAGCAGTACCTC. Translating gives CASSSGTECLDEQYL.

A remark on this clonotype: A much larger clone is a single base away; this may be a read error. The CDR3 nucleotides are TGTGCCAGCAGTTTCCCCTGGGGGCGCGGGAGCGAGCAGTACTTC. This translates into CASSFPWGRGSEQYF. The V call is TRBV12-3 or TRBV12-4, the J call TRBJ2-7, with D perhaps matching TRBD2 (7 bases). Trimming removed 3 bases from V and 6 bases from J, with 18 bases in between. This CDR3 contains 15 residues.

There are a few counts of this clonotype. The chain combines TRBV28 with TRBJ2-3; the match to TRBD1 covers 9 bases. The CDR3 has 14 residues. V dropped 9 bases and J dropped 0; count of bases not matched to a gene: 4. CDR1 is MDHEN and CDR2 is SYDVKM in the germline V gene. CDR3 loop: CASFGTGSTDTQYF. CDR3 DNA sequence: TGTGCCAGTTTCGGGACAGGGAGCACAGATACGCAGTATTTT.